This is a list of T cell receptor beta chains from one sample in a study of T cell responses to AZD1222 COVID-19 vaccine. The repertoire was sequenced with immunoSEQ multiplex PCR; TCRdb's copy has only in-frame clones and lacks some. Found here are around 85,000 clones, approximately 86% of them singletons; the top ten hold roughly 6.5%. Sequenced here: peripheral blood, sampled on day 0 of AZD1222 vaccination. The receptor set was obtained from an adult in good health. Each CDR3 is given with its conserved first and last residue. The order of the fields is V gene, CDR3 protein.

V: TRBV5-1; CDR3: CASSSGTQGGAFF
V: TRBV5-4; CDR3: CASSPRTGTYGYTF
V: TRBV5-6; CDR3: CASSLGSPPAQPQHF
V: TRBV11-2; CDR3: CASSSIEGAGTEAFF
V: TRBV7-9; CDR3: CASSFKGSGELFF
V: TRBV29-1; CDR3: CSITPGADYGYTF
V: TRBV7-6; CDR3: CASSSGTSGGASTDTQYF
V: TRBV7-2; CDR3: CASSFTQGADSYSPLHF
V: TRBV4-3; CDR3: CASSQRRDFEQYF
V: TRBV7-6; CDR3: CASSLDPSTDTQYF
V: TRBV7-9; CDR3: CASSLEQNQPQHF
V: TRBV30; CDR3: CAQTTGSTEAFF
V: TRBV6-4; CDR3: CASSDLATNEQFF
V: TRBV10-3; CDR3: CAIWDRASEAFF
V: TRBV30; CDR3: CAWSVPGVGGYTF
V: TRBV27; CDR3: CASSLSMAGAYEQYF
V: TRBV4-2; CDR3: CASSQGLAGLGVDTQYF
V: TRBV19; CDR3: CASKAGTSGTDTQYF
V: TRBV7-2; CDR3: CASSLAWQGGYEQYF
V: TRBV3-1/TRBV3-2; CDR3: CASLGVGIQETQYF
V: TRBV11-2; CDR3: CASSLVGVGQPQHF
V: TRBV3-1/TRBV3-2; CDR3: CASKASSTDTQYF
V: TRBV24-1; CDR3: CATSDPPPDRGFTEAFF
V: TRBV7-9; CDR3: CASSLGLAEGNEQFF
V: TRBV4-3; CDR3: CASSRDSSYEQYF
V: TRBV19; CDR3: CASSIAGSGANVLTF
V: TRBV19; CDR3: CASSIVISDSPLHF
V: TRBV5-5; CDR3: CASSFSVKNTIYF
V: TRBV10-2; CDR3: CASKGGVREKLFF
V: TRBV4-1; CDR3: CASSRGTSQVAQPQHF
V: TRBV12-3/TRBV12-4; CDR3: CASTRDEGRLFF
V: TRBV6-5; CDR3: CASTIADYNEQFF
V: TRBV24-1; CDR3: CATSDLADTQYF
V: TRBV18; CDR3: CASSPGLAQETQYF
V: TRBV6-5; CDR3: CASTGSKGVGTEAFF
V: TRBV28; CDR3: CASTTPPGANSPLHF
V: TRBV27; CDR3: CASSWTGSARPQHF
V: TRBV5-1; CDR3: CASSGRDTPEQFF
V: TRBV6-5; CDR3: CASSTGQGEGGELFF
V: TRBV6-5; CDR3: CASNGAHATNEKLFF
V: TRBV12-5; CDR3: CASGPPGFLKANYGYTF
V: TRBV11-2; CDR3: CASSLGSRNYEQYF
V: TRBV18; CDR3: CASSLNYNEQFF
V: TRBV21-1; CDR3: CASSPGRDTPSYEQYF
V: TRBV11-2; CDR3: CASSLKLRGGTDTQYF
V: TRBV6-4; CDR3: CASSQLSGGRNEQFF
V: TRBV29-1; CDR3: CSVGPTRDTEAFF
V: TRBV7-9; CDR3: CASSPGGDTQYF
V: TRBV27; CDR3: CASSLRLAEGTGELFF
V: TRBV13; CDR3: CASSLGTGGYGYTF
V: TRBV30; CDR3: CAWSVGSDNSPLHF
V: TRBV4-3; CDR3: CASSQGGDRSNEQFF
V: TRBV27; CDR3: CASSPSGRSHGYTF
V: TRBV6-5; CDR3: CASSPEGRNYGYTF